The rows below give T cell receptor beta chains drawn from one sample of a study of blood T cell repertoires in COVID-19. Data came from immunoSEQ multiplex PCR; TCRdb stores just in-frame clones and leaves some out. Of about 290,000 clones in the sample, 75% to 90% were seen once. Sequenced material: PBMCs or T cells enriched from blood (not recorded which). The source of these receptors is a woman in her thirties or forties who had recovered from COVID-19. The CDR3 runs from the conserved cysteine through the conserved F or W. Fields, in order: D gene, J gene, V gene, clone size, CDR3 DNA, CDR3 protein. A D gene is named only where the DNA matches it firmly. Size is omitted from some rows. Given values are once, few, many or a class for expanded clones.

>TRBD1|TRBJ1-1|TRBV9|once
TGTGCCAGCAGCGTAGCCCTTGTGGGGACAGGGGACACTGAAGCTTTCTTT
CASSVALVGTGDTEAFF
>TRBD2|TRBJ2-3|TRBV3-1/TRBV3-2|.
TGTGCCAGCAGCCTAAGGACTAGCGGGAGGACAGATACGCAGTATTTT
CASSLRTSGRTDTQYF
>TRBD1|TRBJ1-2|TRBV5-4|.
TGTGCCAGCAGCCTCCTCGGGACAGGCTATGGCTACACCTTC
CASSLLGTGYGYTF
>TRBD1|TRBJ1-5|TRBV7-9|.
TGTGCCAGCAGCGACGGGACAGGGGGTTGGAATCAGCCCCAGCATTTT
CASSDGTGGWNQPQHF
>.|TRBJ1-2|TRBV3-1/TRBV3-2|.
TGTGCCAGCAGCCACCCGACAGTTAACTATGGCTACACCTTC
CASSHPTVNYGYTF
>.|TRBJ1-5|TRBV3-1/TRBV3-2|.
TGTGCCAGCAGCCAAGATCGGGGGCAGCCCCAGCATTTT
CASSQDRGQPQHF
>TRBD2|TRBJ2-1|TRBV6-5|.
TGTGCCAGCAGTTTTTTTAGCGGGGGGGCGAGTGAGCAGTTCTTC
CASSFFSGGASEQFF
>.|TRBJ2-5|TRBV18|.
TGTGCCAGCTCCCCAGTGAATCGGGGGGCTTGGGAGACCCAGTACTTC
CASSPVNRGAWETQYF
>.|TRBJ2-3|TRBV9|few
TGTGCCAGCAGCGAGCAAACGGGAGAGGTTGATACGCAGTATTTT
CASSEQTGEVDTQYF
>.|TRBJ2-3|TRBV2|.
TGTGCCAGCAGGGGGGGATCTAGCACAGATACGCAGTATTTT
CASRGGSSTDTQYF
>.|TRBJ1-2|TRBV12-3/TRBV12-4|.
TGTGCCAGCAGTTTTGGCGGGAATGGCTACACCTTC
CASSFGGNGYTF
>.|TRBJ2-3|TRBV3-1/TRBV3-2|.
TGTGCCAGCAGCCAACGGGTCGAGTCAAGCACAGATACGCAGTATTTT
CASSQRVESSTDTQYF
>.|TRBJ2-7|TRBV7-2|.
TGTGCCAGCAGCTCCCTAGGACACCTCTCTCCCTTCGCGCAGTACTTC
CASSSLGHLSPFAQYF
>.|TRBJ2-1|TRBV6-2/TRBV6-3|.
TGTGCCAGCAGTTACTCGAAGGTAGACACCGGCCCGTTCTTC
CASSYSKVDTGPFF
>.|TRBJ2-3|TRBV19|.
TGTGCCACCTCGCCCCTCGGGGGAGGCCTCCGTGCTAGCACAGATACGCAGTATTTT
CATSPLGGGLRASTDTQYF
>TRBD2|TRBJ2-7|TRBV6-2/TRBV6-3|.
TGTGCCAGCAGTTACCTAGCGGGAGGGAGCTCCTACGAGCAGTACTTC
CASSYLAGGSSYEQYF
>TRBD1|TRBJ1-1|TRBV4-1|.
TGCGCCAGCAGCCATGCCCCACGGGACAGGGGATATTCCACTGAAGCTTTCTTT
CASSHAPRDRGYSTEAFF
>.|TRBJ1-5|TRBV19|.
TGTGCCAGTAATCAAAGGTCGGACAGCGCCTATCAGCCCCAGCATTTT
CASNQRSDSAYQPQHF
>TRBD2|TRBJ2-1|TRBV7-8|.
TGTGCCAGCAGCCGGACTAGCGGGAGGTCGGATGAGCAGTTCTTC
CASSRTSGRSDEQFF
>TRBD2|TRBJ2-1|TRBV2|.
TGTGCCAGCAGTGAGTGGCGGGAGGGTGTCGATGAGCAGTTCTTC
CASSEWREGVDEQFF
>TRBD1|TRBJ1-1|TRBV5-1|.
TGCGCCAGCAGCGGGGACAGGGGAGCGAACACTGAAGCTTTCTTT
CASSGDRGANTEAFF
>.|TRBJ1-1|TRBV7-2|.
TGTGCCAGCAGCCGCAACGGTGGCACTGAAGCTTTCTTT
CASSRNGGTEAFF
>.|TRBJ2-3|TRBV11-2|.
TGTGCCAGCAGCTTTGAAACCGGGGCGGGACCGCAGTATTTT
CASSFETGAGPQYF
>TRBD2|TRBJ2-1|TRBV2|.
TGTGCCAGCAGTGGGGGACTAGATAACTACAATGAGCAGTTCTTC
CASSGGLDNYNEQFF
>TRBD1|TRBJ2-1|TRBV5-4|.
TGTGCCAGCATTATGGACAGGGGGCGGAATGAGCAGTTCTTC
CASIMDRGRNEQFF
>TRBD1|TRBJ2-7|TRBV6-6|.
TGTGCCAGCAGTTACCGGGACAGGGGATCCTACGAGCAGTACTTC
CASSYRDRGSYEQYF
>.|TRBJ2-7|TRBV7-2|.
TGTGCCAGCAGCTTAGCTCCGACTAGTGACTACGAGCAGTACTTC
CASSLAPTSDYEQYF
>.|TRBJ2-6|TRBV7-3|.
TGTGCCAGCAGCTTAAACACAGCAGGGTATGGGGCCAACGTCCTGACTTTC
CASSLNTAGYGANVLTF
>.|TRBJ2-3|TRBV29-1|.
TGCAGCGTTGAAGCTCTGGCAGGAGGCGGTGATACGCAGTATTTT
CSVEALAGGGDTQYF
>.|TRBJ1-1|TRBV6-5|.
TGTGCCAGCAGTTACTCGCGAGGGAACACTGAAGCTTTCTTT
CASSYSRGNTEAFF
>.|TRBJ2-7|TRBV5-1|.
TGCGCCAGCAGCTCGGACAACACCTACGAGCAGTACTTC
CASSSDNTYEQYF
>TRBD1|TRBJ1-2|TRBV28|.
TGTGCCAGCAGTTCCGCCGGGACAGCCTTTTATGGCTACACCTTC
CASSSAGTAFYGYTF
>.|TRBJ2-7|TRBV11-3|.
TGTGCCAGCAGCTTAGTCGCAGGAGGCGAGCAGTACTTC
CASSLVAGGEQYF
>TRBD1|TRBJ2-1|TRBV7-3|.
TGTGCCAGCAGCTGGACAGGCTACAATGAGCAGTTCTTC
CASSWTGYNEQFF
>.|TRBJ2-2|TRBV2|.
TGTGCCAGCAGTGAACTTGGAGGGACTGAAACCGGGGAGCTGTTTTTT
CASSELGGTETGELFF
>TRBD1|TRBJ2-1|TRBV7-7|.
TGTGCCAGCACTTCCTTAGGGGGGACAGGGGACTCCTACAATGAGCAGTTCTTC
CASTSLGGTGDSYNEQFF
>.|TRBJ2-1|TRBV5-1|.
TGCGCCAGCAGCTTGGCTTGGCAGGGGACGAGTGAGCAGTTCTTC
CASSLAWQGTSEQFF
>TRBD1|TRBJ2-7|TRBV9|.
TGTGCCAGCAGCCCCCGGGACAGGGGACACGAGCAGTACTTC
CASSPRDRGHEQYF
>.|TRBJ2-5|TRBV4-1|.
TGCGCCAGCAAGGGACAAGGGGCACAAGAGACCCAGTACTTC
CASKGQGAQETQYF
>TRBD2|TRBJ2-3|TRBV7-3|.
TGTGCCAGCAGCTTAACTGCGGGGGTACCAGATACGCAGTATTTT
CASSLTAGVPDTQYF
>TRBD1|TRBJ2-1|TRBV6-1|.
TGTGCCAGCAGTGAACCGACAGGGTGGTCAATCAATGAGCAGTTCTTC
CASSEPTGWSINEQFF
>.|TRBJ1-3|TRBV9|.
TGTGCCAGCAGCGTGCAGGGGAATGGTAACACCATATATTTT
CASSVQGNGNTIYF
>.|TRBJ1-5|TRBV19|.
TGTGCCAGTAGTATGGGCCCGAATCAGCCCCAGCATTTT
CASSMGPNQPQHF
>TRBD1|TRBJ2-1|TRBV5-1|.
TGCGCCAGCAGCTTCACCGGGACAGGGGGCGCCGATGAGCAGTTCTTC
CASSFTGTGGADEQFF
>TRBD1|TRBJ1-2|TRBV6-5|.
TGTGCCAGCAGTTACTCCCCGGGACAGCCTAAGGAAACCTTC
CASSYSPGQPKETF
>.|TRBJ2-7|TRBV5-1|.
TGCGCCAGCAGCTTTGGACTCTCCTACGAGCAGTACTTC
CASSFGLSYEQYF
>.|TRBJ1-1|TRBV3-1/TRBV3-2|.
TGTGCCAGCAGCCAAGCCCTGTTGAACACTGAAGCTTTCTTT
CASSQALLNTEAFF
>.|TRBJ1-5|TRBV7-2|.
TGTGCCAGCAGCTTAGGGACAGAAGGCAATCAGCCCCAGCATTTT
CASSLGTEGNQPQHF